Shown below are 18 T cell receptor beta chains from a single sample sequenced in a study of blood T cell repertoires in COVID-19. Sequencing used immunoSEQ multiplex PCR; TCRdb keeps in-frame clones, though not all of them. The data contain 60,000 to 85,000 clones, around 82% of them singletons. The sequenced sample consisted of peripheral blood. Every receptor here comes from a human donor in a cohort sampled during active COVID-19.

This chain connects TRBV5-5 to TRBJ2-7; 8 bases fit TRBD2. Germline V gene sequence: CDR1 SGHKS, CDR2 YYEKEE (reference sequence). Germline trimming cut 3 bases from V and 7 bases from J; bases unmatched to any gene: 6. The CDR3 runs to 13 residues. The CDR3 is CASSWDRGGEQYF. CDR3 sequence (DNA): TGTGCCAGCAGCTGGGACCGGGGGGGTGAGCAGTACTTC.

The chain combines TRBV5-1 with TRBJ1-1; D gene ambiguous. V was pared by 4 bases and J by 1 base, with 11 bases between. Germline V gene sequence: CDR1 SGHRS, CDR2 YFSETQ. The CDR3 loop spans 14 amino acids. The chain's CDR3 is CASSREGSNTEAFF. The DNA for the CDR3 is TGCGCCAGCAGCAGAGAGGGATCGAACACTGAAGCTTTCTTT.

The V and J genes are TRBV29-1 and TRBJ2-2, with 11 bases that match TRBD2. In germline, CDR1 is SQVTM, CDR2 ANQGSEA. The CDR3 runs 17 residues. Trimming took 4 bases from V and 1 from J; bases not matched to a gene: 8. The CDR3 here is CSVGGSGRAGNTGELFF. Written as DNA, the CDR3 is TGCAGCGTTGGCGGTAGCGGGAGGGCCGGGAACACCGGGGAGCTGTTTTTT.

The V call is TRBV29-1, the J call TRBJ1-1; D is ambiguous. This CDR3 is built from 13 residues. The V gene's germline CDR1 is SQVTM and CDR2 ANQGSEA. V was cut by 3 bases and J by 2 bases, with 10 bases left in between. The CDR3 nucleotides are TGCAGCGTTGAGGGAGACTCTAACACTGAAGCTTTCTTT. This codes for CSVEGDSNTEAFF.

The gene calls are TRBV27 and TRBJ2-7, with 11 positions matching TRBD2. This CDR3 has 16 residues. Germline trimming cut 4 bases from V and 4 bases from J; bases unmatched to any gene: 9. CDR1 is MNHEY and CDR2 is SMNVEV in the germline V gene (reference sequence). CDR3 in amino acids: CASSSGRTSGSYEQYF. As DNA, the CDR3 is TGTGCCAGCAGTTCCGGTCGTACTAGCGGGAGTTACGAGCAGTACTTC.

This chain joins TRBV24-1 and TRBJ2-3, with 8 nucleotides matching TRBD1. V shed 6 bases and J 6 bases; nucleotides not matched to a gene: 10. Germline V gives CDR1 KGHDR, CDR2 SFDVKD. The CDR3 is 15 amino acids. This CDR3 reads CATSWTGFNADTQYF. CDR3 bases: TGTGCCACCAGTTGGACAGGGTTCAACGCGGATACGCAGTATTTT.

This chain connects TRBV30 to TRBJ2-3; D unclear. The CDR3 is made up of 11 amino acids. V was shortened by 7 bases and J by 0 bases, with 5 bases between the two germline ends. Germline CDR1 GTSNPN, CDR2 SVGIG (reference sequence). DNA for the CDR3: TGTGCCTTTACTAGCACAGATACGCAGTATTTT. Protein sequence: CAFTSTDTQYF.

This clone was recorded only once. V gene TRBV10-3 combines with J gene TRBJ1-1, with D unresolved. V was clipped by 5 bases and J by 4 bases, with 20 bases between them. The germline V gene encodes CDR1 ENHRY and CDR2 SYGVKD. This CDR3 spans 16 amino acids. The CDR3 coding sequence is TGTGCCATCAGTTTCCCCTCGGGAGGGTCGGCCACTGAAGCTTTCTTT. Its translation is CAISFPSGGSATEAFF.

The gene calls are TRBV7-9 and TRBJ2-5, with 8 bases lining up with TRBD1. This CDR3 is 14 amino acids long. Germline assignment: CDR1 SEHNR and CDR2 FQNEAQ (reference sequence). After removal of 5 bases from V and 5 bases from J, the junction contained 7 bases not matched to a gene. The CDR3 nucleotides read TGTGCCAGCAGCCCCCGGACAGGGTGGGAGACCCAGTACTTC. It translates to CASSPRTGWETQYF.

CDR3 amino acids: CASNPQGFSEKLFF. Here the CDR3 DNA reads TGTGCCAGCAATCCACAGGGTTTTAGTGAAAAACTGTTTTTT. This chain uses TRBV6-5 with TRBJ1-4, with TRBD1 as a possible D gene (6 bases). V was trimmed by 7 bases and J by 7 bases, leaving 16 bases between them. Germline V gene sequence: CDR1 MNHEY, CDR2 SVGAGI. The CDR3 runs 14 residues.

The chain joins TRBV3-1 (or the pseudogene TRBV3-2) to TRBJ1-4; the D is unclear. CDR3 length: 15 residues. V lost 1 base, J lost 8 bases, and 14 bases lay in between. Germline CDR1 and CDR2: LGHDT and YNNKEL (reference sequence). The CDR3 coding sequence is TGTGCCAGCAGCCAAGGTGGGAGACTTTGGGAAAAACTGTTTTTT. It is translated as CASSQGGRLWEKLFF.

The V and J genes are TRBV5-5 and TRBJ2-7; 9 bases line up with TRBD2. Germline V gene sequence: CDR1 SGHKS, CDR2 YYEKEE (reference sequence). The trim removed 0 bases at V and 4 bases at J, leaving 8 bases unmatched. The CDR3 contains 16 residues. CDR3 nucleotide sequence: TGTGCCAGCAGCTTGGCACAGCGGGAGGCGTCGTACGAGCAGTACTTC. Translation gives CASSLAQREASYEQYF.

The chain couples TRBV28 to TRBJ1-2; D not resolved. This CDR3 is 11 amino acids long. Trimming took 7 bases from V and 8 from J, leaving 11 bases between them. CDR1 is MDHEN and CDR2 is SYDVKM in the germline V gene. The CDR3 sequence: CASTDSVGYTF. CDR3 DNA sequence: TGTGCCAGCACTGACTCGGTCGGCTACACCTTC.

This chain links TRBV4-2 with TRBJ2-3, with TRBD2 matching 9 bases. CDR3 length equals 14 residues. The germline V gene encodes CDR1 LGHNA and CDR2 YNFKEQ. V shed 4 bases and J 6 bases; nucleotides not matched to a gene: 5. For the CDR3, the DNA is TGTGCCAGCAGCCCGGGACTAGCTAGCGATACGCAGTATTTT. Its protein is CASSPGLASDTQYF.

CDR3 coding DNA: TGTGCCAGCAGTCCGCACAGGGGAGCCGTAATGAACACTGAAGCTTTCTTT. Translated: CASSPHRGAVMNTEAFF. The chain has TRBV28 and TRBJ1-1, with 7 bases fitting TRBD1. This CDR3 has 17 amino acids. The ends lost 5 bases at V and 0 bases at J; junction bases unmatched: 12. Per germline, CDR1 MDHEN and CDR2 SYDVKM.

This clone was detected once. The genes are TRBV10-2 and TRBJ2-2; 8 positions agree with TRBD1. Germline V gene sequence: CDR1 WSHSY, CDR2 SAAADI. V was pared by 4 bases and J by 0 bases, with 4 bases of the junction left unmatched. The length of the CDR3 is 16 residues. The CDR3 nucleotides read TGCGCCAGCAGTGCCTCGACAGGGGCGAACACCGGGGAGCTGTTTTTT. It translates to CASSASTGANTGELFF.

The chain uses TRBV27 and TRBJ2-5; TRBD2 is a possible D gene (5 bases). This CDR3 has 15 residues. The germline CDR1 and CDR2 sequences are MNHEY and SMNVEV (reference sequence). Trimming stripped 8 bases from V and 5 bases from J, with 21 bases between. CDR3 amino acids: CASQRGQALRETQYF. DNA of the CDR3: TGTGCCAGCCAACGAGGGCAGGCTTTACGGGAGACCCAGTACTTC.

DNA for the CDR3: TGTGCCAGCAGTGAAATACTAGCGGTTGCCTACGAGCAGTACTTC. It translates to CASSEILAVAYEQYF. The chain combines TRBV6-1 with TRBJ2-7, with 8 bases matching TRBD2. Germline V gene sequence: CDR1 MNHNS, CDR2 SASEGT. The length of the CDR3 is 15 residues. V lost 2 bases, J lost 2 bases, and 5 bases stayed unmatched.